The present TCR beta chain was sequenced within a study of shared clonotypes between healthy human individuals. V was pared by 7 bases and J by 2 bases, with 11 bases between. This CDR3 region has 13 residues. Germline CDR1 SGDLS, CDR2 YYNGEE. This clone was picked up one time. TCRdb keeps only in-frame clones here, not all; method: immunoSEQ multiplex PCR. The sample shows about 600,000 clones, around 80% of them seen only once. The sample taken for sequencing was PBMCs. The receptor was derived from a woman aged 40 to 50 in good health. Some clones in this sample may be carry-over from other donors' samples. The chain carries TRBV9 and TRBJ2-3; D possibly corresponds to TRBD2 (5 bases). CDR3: CASSSGTTDTQYF. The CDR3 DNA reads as TGTGCCAGCTCGAGCGGAACCACAGATACGCAGTATTTT.